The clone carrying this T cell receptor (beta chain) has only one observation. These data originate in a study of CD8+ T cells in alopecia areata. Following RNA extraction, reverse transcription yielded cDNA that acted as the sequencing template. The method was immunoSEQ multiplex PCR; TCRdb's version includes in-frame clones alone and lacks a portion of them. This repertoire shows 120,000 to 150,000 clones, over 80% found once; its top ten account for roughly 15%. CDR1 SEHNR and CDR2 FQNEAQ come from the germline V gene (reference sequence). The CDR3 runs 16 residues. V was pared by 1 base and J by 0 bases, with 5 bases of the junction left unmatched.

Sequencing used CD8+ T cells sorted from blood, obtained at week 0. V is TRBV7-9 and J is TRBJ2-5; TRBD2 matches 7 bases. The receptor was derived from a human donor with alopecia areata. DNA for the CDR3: TGTGCCAGCAGCTTAGGGCCTAGCGGTTACCAAGAGACCCAGTACTTC. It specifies CASSLGPSGYQETQYF.